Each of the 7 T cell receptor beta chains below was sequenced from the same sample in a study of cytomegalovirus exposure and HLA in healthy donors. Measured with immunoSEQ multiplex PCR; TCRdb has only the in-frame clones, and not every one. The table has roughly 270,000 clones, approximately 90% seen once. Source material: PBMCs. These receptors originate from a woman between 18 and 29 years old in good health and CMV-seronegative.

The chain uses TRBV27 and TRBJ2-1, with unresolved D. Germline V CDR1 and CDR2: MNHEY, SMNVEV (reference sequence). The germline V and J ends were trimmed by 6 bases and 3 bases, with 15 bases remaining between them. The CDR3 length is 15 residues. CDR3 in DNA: TGTGCCAGCAGGTCACCCGACGGCGGCTACAATGAGCAGTTCTTC. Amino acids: CASRSPDGGYNEQFF.

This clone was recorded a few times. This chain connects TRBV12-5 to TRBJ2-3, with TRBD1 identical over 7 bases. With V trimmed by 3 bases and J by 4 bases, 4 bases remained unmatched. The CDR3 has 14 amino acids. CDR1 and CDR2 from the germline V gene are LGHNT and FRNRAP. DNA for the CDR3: TGTGCTAGTGGTTTTGGTGGGACAGCAGATACGCAGTATTTT. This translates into CASGFGGTADTQYF.

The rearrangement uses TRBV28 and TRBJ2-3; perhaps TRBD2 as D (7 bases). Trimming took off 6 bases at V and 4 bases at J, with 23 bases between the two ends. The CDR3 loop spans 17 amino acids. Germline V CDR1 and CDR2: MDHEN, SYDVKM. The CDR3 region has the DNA TGTGCCAGCAGGCGTCCGCCGGGGGGCGGGGGCTCAGATACGCAGTATTTT. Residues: CASRRPPGGGGSDTQYF.

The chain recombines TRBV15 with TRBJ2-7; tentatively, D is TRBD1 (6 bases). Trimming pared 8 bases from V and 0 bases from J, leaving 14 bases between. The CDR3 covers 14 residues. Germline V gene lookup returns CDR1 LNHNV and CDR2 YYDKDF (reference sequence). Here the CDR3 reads CATAHGTSSYEQYF. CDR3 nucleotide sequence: TGTGCCACCGCACACGGGACATCCTCCTACGAGCAGTACTTC. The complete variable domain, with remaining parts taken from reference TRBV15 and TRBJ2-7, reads DAMVIQNPRYQVTQFGKPVTLSCSQTLNHNVMYWYQQKSSQAPKLLFHYYDKDFNNEADTPDNFQSRRPNTSFCFLDIRSPGLGDTAMYLCATAHGTSSYEQYFGPGTRLTVT.

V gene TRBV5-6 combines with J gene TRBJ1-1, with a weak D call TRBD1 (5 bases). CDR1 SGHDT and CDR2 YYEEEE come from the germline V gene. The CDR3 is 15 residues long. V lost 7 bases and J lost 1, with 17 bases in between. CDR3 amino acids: CASALYSTANTEAFF. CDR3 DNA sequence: TGTGCCAGCGCTCTTTACTCGACAGCGAACACTGAAGCTTTCTTT. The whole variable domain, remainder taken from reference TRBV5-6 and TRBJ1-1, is DAGVTQSPTHLIKTRGQQVTLRCSPKSGHDTVSWYQQALGQGPQFIFQYYEEEERQRGNFPDRFSGHQFPNYSSELNVNALLLGDSALYLCASALYSTANTEAFFGQGTRLTVV.

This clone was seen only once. The CDR3 nucleotides are TGTGCCAGCAGAGTAGCCCAGGGGGTACTCTATGGCTACACCTTC. It is translated as CASRVAQGVLYGYTF. The V gene is TRBV28, the J gene TRBJ1-2; TRBD1 agrees at 7 bases. This CDR3 is 15 amino acids long. Germline V gene sequence: CDR1 MDHEN, CDR2 SYDVKM. Germline trimming cut 6 bases from V and 4 bases from J; bases unmatched to any gene: 11.

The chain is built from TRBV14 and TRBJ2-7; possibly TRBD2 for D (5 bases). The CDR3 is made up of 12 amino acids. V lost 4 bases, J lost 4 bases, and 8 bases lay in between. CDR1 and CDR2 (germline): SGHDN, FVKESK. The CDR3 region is CASSRTGYEQYF. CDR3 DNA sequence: TGTGCCAGCAGCCGTACGGGGTACGAGCAGTACTTC. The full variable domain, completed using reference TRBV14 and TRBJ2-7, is EAGVTQFPSHSVIEKGQTVTLRCDPISGHDNLYWYRRVMGKEIKFLLHFVKESKQDESGMPNNRFLAERTGGTYSTLKVQPAELEDSGVYFCASSRTGYEQYFGPGTRLTVT.